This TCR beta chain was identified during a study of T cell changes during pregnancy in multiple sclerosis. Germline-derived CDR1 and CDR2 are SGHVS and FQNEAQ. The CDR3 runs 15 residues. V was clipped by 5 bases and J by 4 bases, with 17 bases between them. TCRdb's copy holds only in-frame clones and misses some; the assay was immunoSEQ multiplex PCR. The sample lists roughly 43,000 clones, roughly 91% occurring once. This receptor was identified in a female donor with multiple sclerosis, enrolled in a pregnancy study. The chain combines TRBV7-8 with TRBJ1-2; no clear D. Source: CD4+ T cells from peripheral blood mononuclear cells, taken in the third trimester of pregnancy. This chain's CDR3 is CASSVDGEAFYGYTF. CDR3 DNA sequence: TGTGCCAGCAGCGTGGACGGGGAGGCGTTCTATGGCTACACCTTC.